The 22 T cell receptor beta chains presented below share a single source sample, sequenced in a study of beta chain features in type 1 diabetes. Their target antigens are unknown. Study-level findings and limits: TCRB CDR3s were moderately but significantly shorter in Type 1 diabetes patients in all four CD4+ subsets.

As every portion of the isolated RNA was reverse transcribed, the sequencing read expressed TCRB transcripts. TCRdb's copy holds only in-frame clones and misses some; the assay was immunoSEQ multiplex PCR. The sample contains 600,000 to 700,000 clones, approximately 13% of which appear only once. Sequenced material: naive CD4+ T cells from blood. The origin of the receptors is a man younger than 45 with type 1 diabetes.

This clone was seen a handful of times. The J gene is TRBJ2-6, the V gene TRBV29-1; D ambiguous. V lost 7 bases and J 4 bases, leaving 14 bases between the germline ends. The CDR3 totals 14 residues. Germline V CDR1 and CDR2: SQVTM, ANQGSEA. In nucleotides, the CDR3 is TGCAGCGCCAACCTGGGGTACGGGGCCAACGTCCTGACTTTC. It specifies CSANLGYGANVLTF. The variable domain in full, completed from reference TRBV29-1 and TRBJ2-6, reads SAVISQKPSRDICQRGTSLTIQCQVDSQVTMMFWYRQQPGQSLTLIATANQGSEATYESGFVIDKFPISRPNLTFSTLTVSNMSPEDSSIYLCSANLGYGANVLTFGAGSRLTVL.

Of note for this clone: The sample carries other DNA sequences with the same CDR3. J is TRBJ2-1 and V is TRBV7-2; possibly TRBD2 for D (5 bases). Germline values: CDR1 SGHTA, CDR2 FQGNSA. The V gene lost 4 bases and the J gene lost 3 bases, with 7 bases spanning the gap. The CDR3 has 13 residues. The CDR3, as DNA: TGTGCCAGCAGCTCCCGGGACTACAATGAGCAGTTCTTC. Protein product: CASSSRDYNEQFF.

The chain links TRBV4-2 to TRBJ2-5; perhaps TRBD2 as D (6 bases). Trimming removed 0 bases from V and 5 bases from J, with 16 bases in between. CDR3 size: 16 residues. Germline values: CDR1 LGHNA, CDR2 YNFKEQ. This CDR3 is CASSQDRMGGRETQYF. Written as DNA, the CDR3 is TGTGCCAGCAGCCAAGATCGGATGGGGGGAAGGGAGACCCAGTACTTC.

In its sample, this clone was seen a few times. CDR3 residues: CASSFIPGQGYNEQFF. For the CDR3, the DNA is TGCGCCAGCAGCTTTATCCCGGGACAGGGGTACAATGAGCAGTTCTTC. The V gene is TRBV5-1, the J gene TRBJ2-1; 10 bases are shared with TRBD1. Germline CDR1 reads SGHRS; CDR2 reads YFSETQ. The CDR3 has 16 amino acids. The V and J ends lost 2 bases and 4 bases, in that order; junction bases with no gene match: 6.

The rearrangement links TRBV7-9 to TRBJ2-5; D is ambiguous. The V gene lost 5 bases and the J gene lost 5 bases, with 12 bases spanning the gap. Per germline, CDR1 SEHNR and CDR2 FQNEAQ (reference sequence). The CDR3 is 13 residues long. CDR3 in amino acids: CASSRMGSETQYF. CDR3 DNA sequence: TGTGCCAGCAGCCGAATGGGGTCGGAGACCCAGTACTTC.

The chain links TRBV30 to TRBJ1-2, with TRBD1 matching over 9 bases. From germline, CDR1 is GTSNPN and CDR2 SVGIG (reference sequence). This CDR3 contains 14 residues. The junction had 2 bases not matched to a gene; V was cut back by 1 base and J by 2 bases. The CDR3 nucleotides are TGTGCCTGGAGTGCGACAGGGGGGAACTATGGCTACACCTTC. Translating it yields CAWSATGGNYGYTF. Full variable domain (outside the CDR3, taken from reference TRBV30 and TRBJ1-2): SQTIHQWPATLVQPVGSPLSLECTVEGTSNPNLYWYRQAAGRGLQLLFYSVGIGQISSEVPQNLSASRPQDRQFILSSKKLLLSDSGFYLCAWSATGGNYGYTFGSGTRLTVV.

The CDR3 sequence: CASTLGGSGNTIYF. CDR3 sequence (DNA): TGTGCCAGCACCCTAGGTGGCAGCGGGAACACCATATATTTT. The chain couples TRBV5-4 to TRBJ1-3; D gene ambiguous. Germline CDR1 is SGHNT and CDR2 is YYREEE (reference sequence). The CDR3 has 14 amino acids. V was cut by 6 bases and J by 7 bases, with 17 bases left in between.

The J gene is TRBJ1-4, the V gene TRBV5-1, with TRBD1 as a possible D gene (5 bases). The CDR3 is 16 residues long. Germline CDR1 and CDR2: SGHRS and YFSETQ. Trimming removed 6 bases from V and 8 bases from J, with 23 bases in between. This chain's CDR3 is CASTRGGAGDREKLFF. The CDR3 DNA sequence: TGCGCCAGCACCCGGGGCGGGGCTGGCGATAGAGAAAAACTGTTTTTT.

The chain links TRBV6-5 to TRBJ2-3; TRBD2 matches 8 bases. The CDR3 length is 15 residues. J lost 0 bases, V lost 5 bases, and 4 bases had no gene match. Germline CDR1 reads MNHEY; CDR2 reads SVGAGI. The CDR3 loop is CASSTTSGSTDTQYF. CDR3 coding DNA: TGTGCCAGCAGTACAACTAGCGGTAGCACAGATACGCAGTATTTT.

This clone has only a few counts. The CDR3 sequence: CASRYRDRRDGELFF. As DNA, the CDR3 is TGTGCCAGCAGGTACCGGGACCGGCGCGACGGGGAGCTGTTTTTT. This sequence joins TRBV5-8 and TRBJ2-2; D is perhaps TRBD1 or TRBD2 (5 bases each). Looked up from germline, CDR1 is SGHTS and CDR2 is YDEGEE. The CDR3 spans 15 residues. V lost 5 bases and J lost 7, with 18 bases in between.

This clone turned up a few times. The sample contains more than one DNA sequence encoding this CDR3. The chain uses TRBV7-8 and TRBJ2-7, with no clear D. The length of the CDR3 is 12 residues. V was pared by 1 base and J by 4 bases, with 5 bases between. In germline, CDR1 is SGHVS, CDR2 FQNEAQ. CDR3 in amino acids: CASSLVGYEQYF. In DNA, the CDR3 is TGTGCCAGCAGCTTAGTAGGGTACGAGCAGTACTTC.

This clone appeared a few times. This chain uses TRBV13 with TRBJ2-5, with D unresolved. The length of the CDR3 is 14 residues. Trimming pared 3 bases from V and 5 bases from J, leaving 13 bases between. The germline V gene has CDR1 PRHDT and CDR2 FYEKMQ (reference sequence). This CDR3 is CASSLLSAGETQYF. The CDR3 DNA follows: TGTGCCAGCAGCTTGCTCTCCGCTGGGGAGACCCAGTACTTC.

The chain combines TRBV2 with TRBJ2-5; tentatively, D is TRBD1 (5 bases). With 5 bases removed from V and 1 base from J, the gap between germline ends came to 8 bases. This CDR3 contains 13 residues. Germline CDR1 and CDR2: SNHLY and FYNNEI. The CDR3 coding sequence is TGTGCCAGCAGTCCAGGGTCCCAAGAGACCCAGTACTTC. Encoded protein: CASSPGSQETQYF.

The chain carries TRBV30 and TRBJ1-4, with unresolved D. The length of the CDR3 is 11 residues. Per germline, CDR1 GTSNPN and CDR2 SVGIG (reference sequence). V was trimmed by 4 bases and J by 6 bases, leaving 6 bases between them. The CDR3: CAWKDYEKLFF. CDR3 nucleotides: TGTGCCTGGAAGGACTATGAAAAACTGTTTTTT.

This clone was counted between two and nine times. The rearrangement links TRBV19 to TRBJ1-5, with a weak D call TRBD1 (5 bases). V was cut by 9 bases and J by 4 bases, with 19 bases left in between. Germline CDR1 reads LNHDA; CDR2 reads SQIVND (reference sequence). There are 15 residues in the CDR3. The DNA for the CDR3 is TGTGCCAGCCACGCCGGGGGACTGGGGAATCAGCCCCAGCATTTT. Protein: CASHAGGLGNQPQHF.

The gene calls are TRBV7-9 and TRBJ1-6; D not resolved. Trimming removed 2 bases at V and 9 bases at J, with 11 bases between. CDR3 length equals 14 residues. Germline-derived CDR1 and CDR2 are SEHNR and FQNEAQ (reference sequence). CDR3 sequence reads: CASSLMEGLSPLHF. The CDR3 coding sequence is TGTGCCAGCAGCTTAATGGAGGGTCTTTCACCCCTCCACTTT.

J is TRBJ2-3 and V is TRBV6-4, with D possibly being TRBD1 (6 bases). The CDR3 is 13 amino acids. The V and J ends lost 4 bases and 2 bases respectively, with 7 bases between them. CDR1 and CDR2 from the germline V gene are MRHNA and SNTAGT. The CDR3 DNA is TGTGCCAGCAGTGGACAGGCCACAGATACGCAGTATTTT. It is translated as CASSGQATDTQYF.

The chain joins TRBV18 to TRBJ1-5, with a weak D call TRBD1 (6 bases). CDR1 is KGHSH, CDR2 LQKENI, per germline. The CDR3 totals 14 residues. The germline V and J ends were trimmed by 3 bases and 5 bases, with 11 bases remaining between them. The DNA for the CDR3 is TGTGCCAGCTCACCCGGGGCAGGGGATCAGCCCCAGCATTTT. Translating gives CASSPGAGDQPQHF.

This clone was detected only a few times. This specimen includes other DNA sequences encoding the same CDR3. CDR3 nucleotides: TGTGCCAGCTCGGACAGACCACAAGAGACCCAGTACTTC. Protein product: CASSDRPQETQYF. This chain uses TRBV19 with TRBJ2-5, with a possible D match to TRBD1 (6 bases). Trimming took 9 bases from V and 2 from J, leaving 13 bases between them. The CDR3 has 13 amino acids. Germline loops: CDR1 LNHDA, CDR2 SQIVND (reference sequence).

The J gene is TRBJ2-2, the V gene TRBV6-5; D may be TRBD2 (6 bases). The germline CDR1 and CDR2 sequences are MNHEY and SVGAGI. The V end was cut by 0 bases, the J end by 5 bases, with 7 bases between. This CDR3 has 14 residues. The DNA for the CDR3 is TGTGCCAGCAGTTACTCCGGGGGTACCGGGGAGCTGTTTTTT. The encoded protein is CASSYSGGTGELFF.

The rearrangement joins TRBV7-2 to TRBJ2-7; weak D call: TRBD1 (6 bases). V was pared by 5 bases and J by 3 bases, with 17 bases between. In germline, CDR1 is SGHTA, CDR2 FQGNSA. The CDR3 covers 15 residues. Here the CDR3 DNA reads TGTGCCAGCAGCGCAACCGGGACACGGGTCTACGAGCAGTACTTC. Protein: CASSATGTRVYEQYF.

V and J are TRBV18 and TRBJ1-1; no firm D call. Trimming stripped 3 bases from V and 0 bases from J, with 5 bases between. The CDR3 sequence is 13 residues long. Germline values: CDR1 KGHSH, CDR2 LQKENI. As DNA, the CDR3 is TGTGCCAGCTCACCTCAGGTGAACACTGAAGCTTTCTTT. This codes for CASSPQVNTEAFF.